These 32 T cell receptor beta chains originate from one sample sequenced in a study of vaccination effects on CD4 cells after COVID-19 (dated by TCRdb to the early 2020s). These receptors lack a known antigen. Libraries came from the immunoSEQ multiplex PCR assay. TCRdb took this table from immuneACCESS and kept in-frame rearrangements with V and J called. Such tables lack part of the clones; where checked against another copy, unresolved V genes explain under half of the gap, and the rest is unexplained. Here the sample has fewer than 85,000 clones; 74% occur a single time. The ten largest clones represent about 2% of the sample. After less than 13 days of culture, CD4+ T cells were isolated with the EasySep CD4+ T cell isolation kit. Two doses of either the BNT162b2 or the mRNA-1273 mRNA SARS-CoV-2 vaccine were administered to participants. Source: CD4+ T cells from PBMCs cultured without peptide, taken after COVID-19 vaccination. The receptors originated from a human donor who received a COVID-19 vaccine.

The CDR3 DNA is TGCGCCAGCAGCCAGGGGCCAACTGGAAACACCATATATTTT. Translated: CASSQGPTGNTIYF. The rearrangement uses TRBV5-1 and TRBJ1-3, with D maybe TRBD1 (6 bases). This CDR3 has 14 residues. The germline V gene encodes CDR1 SGHRS and CDR2 YFSETQ. Between the trimmed V and J ends, which lost 4 bases and 2 bases, there was a span of 10 bases.

The J gene is TRBJ2-1, the V gene TRBV19; D gene unclear. Germline CDR1 LNHDA, CDR2 SQIVND (reference sequence). The CDR3 has 15 amino acids. Trimming removed 3 bases at V and 3 bases at J, with 12 bases between. CDR3 region: CASSITQSHYNEQFF. In DNA, the CDR3 is TGTGCCAGTAGTATTACCCAGTCCCACTACAATGAGCAGTTCTTC.

The gene calls are TRBV10-3 and TRBJ2-5; 10 bases are a match to TRBD1. J was trimmed by 3 bases and V by 3 bases; bases with no gene match: 4. Per germline, CDR1 ENHRY and CDR2 SYGVKD. This CDR3 is 15 amino acids long. This CDR3 is CAISDPGQGKETQYF. The CDR3 coding sequence is TGTGCCATCAGTGACCCGGGACAGGGGAAAGAGACCCAGTACTTC.

This clone was counted only a few times. The chain recombines TRBV7-3 with TRBJ2-3; no reliable D call. The CDR3 runs to 11 residues. Germline-derived CDR1 and CDR2 are SGHTA and FQGTGA. The germline V and J ends were trimmed by 4 bases and 2 bases, with 1 base remaining between them. The CDR3 region is CASSSTDTQYF. The CDR3 region has the DNA TGTGCCAGCAGCTCCACAGATACGCAGTATTTT.

This chain uses TRBV6-5 with TRBJ2-2, with 8 bases aligning to TRBD1. Trimming removed 10 bases from V and 5 bases from J; junction bases left unmatched: 9. Germline V gives CDR1 MNHEY, CDR2 SVGAGI. CDR3 length: 14 residues. The CDR3 DNA is TGTGCCACCTATCAGGGGGCGGGGACCGGGGAGCTGTTTTTT. The encoded protein is CATYQGAGTGELFF.

There are a few counts of this clone. The V call is TRBV7-2, the J call TRBJ1-3, with D maybe TRBD1 (6 bases). The CDR3 totals 16 residues. V was trimmed by 5 bases and J by 0 bases, leaving 14 bases between them. Germline assignment: CDR1 SGHTA and CDR2 FQGNSA. CDR3 residues: CASSTRTGFSGNTIYF. The CDR3 region has the DNA TGTGCCAGCAGCACTAGAACAGGGTTCTCTGGAAACACCATATATTTT.

This clone was found once. The rearrangement uses TRBV5-1 and TRBJ1-2; TRBD1 matches 7 bases. Looked up from germline, CDR1 is SGHRS and CDR2 is YFSETQ. With V trimmed by 5 bases and J by 1 base, 5 bases remained unmatched. The CDR3 length is 14 residues. The CDR3 coding sequence is TGCGCCAGCAGGAGGGGGACAGATAACTATGGCTACACCTTC. Residues: CASRRGTDNYGYTF.

V usage is TRBV10-1 and J usage is TRBJ2-5; weak D call: TRBD1 (6 bases). Looked up from germline, CDR1 is WNHNN and CDR2 is SYGVQD (reference sequence). The ends were cut back, 3 bases at V and 1 base at J, with 9 bases in the middle. There are 14 residues in the CDR3. The CDR3 here is CASSDKGGQETQYF. The CDR3 DNA follows: TGCGCCAGCAGTGATAAAGGGGGCCAAGAGACCCAGTACTTC.

The rearrangement links TRBV5-1 to TRBJ2-5; D remains unclear. The germline gives CDR1 SGHRS, CDR2 YFSETQ. V lost 0 bases and J lost 3, with 9 bases in between. This CDR3 has 14 amino acids. As DNA, the CDR3 is TGCGCCAGCAGCTTGGACCTGACGGAAGAGACCCAGTACTTC. Translating it yields CASSLDLTEETQYF. Filled out from reference TRBV5-1 and TRBJ2-5, the complete variable domain reads KAGVTQTPRYLIKTRGQQVTLSCSPISGHRSVSWYQQTPGQGLQFLFEYFSETQRNKGNFPGRFSGRQFSNSRSEMNVSTLELGDSALYLCASSLDLTEETQYFGPGTRLLVL.

The chain links TRBV10-2 to TRBJ2-3; 11 positions agree with TRBD1. This CDR3 has 13 amino acids. Germline V lookup: CDR1 WSHSY, CDR2 SAAADI. V lost 6 bases to trimming and J lost 5 bases; unmatched junction nucleotides: 1. CDR3 residues: CASSGTGGDTQYF. CDR3 in DNA: TGCGCCAGCAGCGGGACAGGGGGAGATACGCAGTATTTT.

This clone was recorded only once. The V gene is TRBV19, the J gene TRBJ2-5; TRBD1 matches 7 bases. This CDR3 spans 14 amino acids. Germline CDR1 is LNHDA and CDR2 is SQIVND (reference sequence). V lost 5 bases and J lost 2; bases outside the gene matches: 5. The CDR3 DNA reads TGTGCCAGTAGTGTGACAGGGCCTCAAGAGACCCAGTACTTC. It specifies CASSVTGPQETQYF.

The chain combines TRBV24-1 with TRBJ2-1; no clear D gene. V dropped 5 bases and J dropped 2 bases, with 9 bases sitting between them. The V gene's germline CDR1 is KGHDR and CDR2 SFDVKD. This CDR3 contains 14 residues. The CDR3 region is CATSGVGAYNEQFF. The CDR3 region has the DNA TGTGCCACCAGTGGAGTAGGAGCCTACAATGAGCAGTTCTTC.

V usage is TRBV24-1 and J usage is TRBJ2-3; no definite D call. This CDR3 has 13 amino acids. Trimming left V 5 bases short and J 1 base short, with 6 bases between. Germline CDR1 reads KGHDR; CDR2 reads SFDVKD. Here the CDR3 DNA reads TGTGCCACCAGTGTTACCGGCACAGATACGCAGTATTTT. Protein product: CATSVTGTDTQYF.

This sequence joins TRBV4-2 and TRBJ1-2; the D is unclear. Trimming took off 0 bases at V and 0 bases at J, with 11 bases between the two ends. From germline, CDR1 is LGHNA and CDR2 YNFKEQ. The CDR3 contains 16 residues. The CDR3 nucleotides read TGTGCCAGCAGCCAAGAGTCGACCGCCTCTAACTATGGCTACACCTTC. It codes for CASSQESTASNYGYTF.

This clone was observed a handful of times. This specimen includes other DNA sequences encoding the same CDR3. This sequence joins TRBV9 and TRBJ2-3; 9 bases agree with TRBD2. The length of the CDR3 is 14 residues. The junction had 2 bases not matched to a gene; V was cut back by 2 bases and J by 4 bases. Germline CDR1 is SGDLS and CDR2 is YYNGEE. In DNA, the CDR3 is TGTGCCAGCAGCGTTGGCGGGGGGGCAGATACGCAGTATTTT. Translating it yields CASSVGGGADTQYF.

This chain links TRBV7-9 with TRBJ2-7; 9 bases map to TRBD1. Germline CDR1 is SEHNR and CDR2 is FQNEAQ (reference sequence). J lost 4 bases, V lost 5 bases, and 6 bases had no gene match. CDR3 length: 14 residues. Here the CDR3 DNA reads TGTGCCAGCAGCCGTACGGGACAGGGTTACGAGCAGTACGTC. Translated: CASSRTGQGYEQYV.

The V call is TRBV19, the J call TRBJ2-5, with unresolved D. This CDR3 contains 13 residues. Deletions cut 2 bases from V and 1 base from J, with 5 bases between. Germline V gene lookup returns CDR1 LNHDA and CDR2 SQIVND (reference sequence). In DNA form, the CDR3 reads TGTGCCAGTAGTATACCCGGCCAAGAGACCCAGTACTTC. This translates into CASSIPGQETQYF.

The V call is TRBV19, the J call TRBJ1-2; possibly TRBD1 for D (5 bases). The CDR3 loop spans 13 amino acids. The germline V and J ends were trimmed by 10 bases and 8 bases, with 20 bases remaining between them. In germline, CDR1 is LNHDA, CDR2 SQIVND (reference sequence). The CDR3 DNA reads as TGTGCCACCTCCGATGAGGGGAGCAGGGGCTACACCTTC. Residues: CATSDEGSRGYTF.

The rearrangement links TRBV7-9 to TRBJ1-1; D may be TRBD1 (5 bases). From germline, CDR1 is SEHNR and CDR2 FQNEAQ (reference sequence). The CDR3 contains 15 residues. V was clipped by 5 bases and J by 0 bases, with 13 bases between them. DNA for the CDR3: TGTGCCAGCAGCCCAAGCGGGGGTTTGAACACTGAAGCTTTCTTT. Protein: CASSPSGGLNTEAFF.

The chain employs TRBV28 and TRBJ1-3; 10 positions match TRBD1. The V gene end was trimmed by 3 bases and the J gene end by 4 bases; junction bases not matched to a gene: 6. Per germline, CDR1 MDHEN and CDR2 SYDVKM. This CDR3 region has 16 residues. Written as DNA, the CDR3 is TGTGCCAGCAGTTTCATGGGACAGGGGTTAGGAAACACCATATATTTT. This codes for CASSFMGQGLGNTIYF.

The chain joins TRBV7-3 to TRBJ1-5, with TRBD1 matching over 7 bases. The germline CDR1 and CDR2 sequences are SGHTA and FQGTGA. V lost 3 bases and J lost 4; bases outside the gene matches: 0. The CDR3 extends over 13 amino acids. This CDR3 is CASSLGQNQPQHF. As DNA, the CDR3 is TGTGCCAGCAGCTTGGGACAGAATCAGCCCCAGCATTTT.

The table lists this clone with a few counts. V and J are TRBV28 and TRBJ2-7; 7 bases align to TRBD1. CDR1 is MDHEN and CDR2 is SYDVKM in the germline V gene. V lost 5 bases and J lost 2; bases outside the gene matches: 3. This CDR3 spans 13 amino acids. The CDR3 protein is CASSAGGPYEQYV. The CDR3 bases are TGTGCCAGCAGTGCAGGGGGACCCTACGAGCAGTACGTC.

The chain joins TRBV19 to TRBJ2-2; no clear D gene. The V end was cut by 6 bases, the J end by 4 bases, with 12 bases between. This CDR3 has 14 residues. CDR1 is LNHDA, CDR2 SQIVND, per germline (reference sequence). The CDR3 reads CASRGSVGTGELFF. The CDR3, as DNA: TGTGCCAGTAGGGGAAGTGTGGGCACCGGGGAGCTGTTTTTT.

As DNA, the CDR3 is TGTGCCAGCAGCTTCGGAGGGGGCCTCCAAGAGACCCAGTACTTC. As protein: CASSFGGGLQETQYF. This sequence joins TRBV5-5 and TRBJ2-5, with D maybe TRBD1 (7 bases). Trimming shortened V by 2 bases and J by 1 base, and 12 bases separated the two germline ends. CDR3 size: 15 residues. Germline V gives CDR1 SGHKS, CDR2 YYEKEE (reference sequence). The variable domain in full, completed from reference TRBV5-5 and TRBJ2-5, reads DAGVTQSPTHLIKTRGQQVTLRCSPISGHKSVSWYQQVLGQGPQFIFQYYEKEERGRGNFPDRFSARQFPNYSSELNVNALLLGDSALYLCASSFGGGLQETQYFGPGTRLLVL.

V usage is TRBV10-2 and J usage is TRBJ1-5; TRBD1 is a possible D gene (5 bases). The ends were cut back, 10 bases at V and 0 bases at J, with 10 bases in the middle. The CDR3 runs 13 residues. The V gene's germline CDR1 is WSHSY and CDR2 SAAADI. CDR3 sequence: CATRDLSNQPQHF. CDR3 DNA sequence: TGCGCCACCAGGGACCTTAGCAATCAGCCCCAGCATTTT.

V gene TRBV7-2 combines with J gene TRBJ1-5, with D hard to call. Trimming stripped 6 bases from V and 0 bases from J, with 15 bases between. CDR3 length: 16 amino acids. The germline V gene encodes CDR1 SGHTA and CDR2 FQGNSA. The CDR3 spells CASRLKGYSSNQPQHF. As DNA, the CDR3 is TGTGCCAGCAGATTAAAGGGATATTCTAGCAATCAGCCCCAGCATTTT.

This clone has a single count. The chain joins TRBV3-1 (or the pseudogene TRBV3-2) to TRBJ2-5; 9 bases are shared with TRBD2. After removal of 1 base from V and 1 base from J, the junction contained 1 base not matched to a gene. The CDR3 covers 15 residues. CDR1 and CDR2 from the germline V gene are LGHDT and YNNKEL (reference sequence). The CDR3 reads CASSQAAGGQETQYF. CDR3 in DNA: TGTGCCAGCAGCCAAGCAGCGGGGGGCCAAGAGACCCAGTACTTC.

The chain combines TRBV19 with TRBJ1-4; D call uncertain. The CDR3 contains 14 residues. Trimming pared 4 bases from V and 5 bases from J, leaving 11 bases between. Germline values: CDR1 LNHDA, CDR2 SQIVND (reference sequence). The CDR3 DNA reads as TGTGCCAGTAGTAAAGGGAGGCAGAATGAAAAACTGTTTTTT. Its translation is CASSKGRQNEKLFF.

The V gene is TRBV6-4, the J gene TRBJ2-2, with 9 bases matching TRBD2. The CDR3 length is 15 residues. Germline CDR1 and CDR2: MRHNA and SNTAGT. V dropped 8 bases and J dropped 1; count of bases not matched to a gene: 5. The CDR3 sequence is CASGRAGGNTGELFF. The CDR3 DNA follows: TGTGCCAGCGGGCGAGCGGGGGGGAACACCGGGGAGCTGTTTTTT.

The chain is built from TRBV2 and TRBJ1-5; D unresolved. Germline CDR1 reads SNHLY; CDR2 reads FYNNEI. V lost 7 bases, J lost 3 bases, and 7 bases lay in between. The CDR3 is 12 residues long. Written as DNA, the CDR3 is TGTGCCAGCACAGAGGACAATCAGCCCCAGCATTTT. It specifies CASTEDNQPQHF.

V is TRBV10-3 and J is TRBJ1-1; 7 bases are shared with TRBD1. From germline, CDR1 is ENHRY and CDR2 SYGVKD. This CDR3 has 16 amino acids. V was pared by 6 bases and J by 4 bases, with 14 bases of the junction left unmatched. The CDR3, as DNA: TGTGCCATCAGGGCCGGGACAGTTAGAAGGGGCACTGAAGCTTTCTTT. Its protein product is CAIRAGTVRRGTEAFF.

This clone showed up just a few times. The V and J genes are TRBV21-1 and TRBJ1-2. TRBV21-1 is a pseudogene. This CDR3 has 16 amino acids. For the CDR3, the DNA is TGTGCCAGCAGCTATAAGGGAGCAGAGTCCTACTATGGCTACACCTTC. It specifies CASSYKGAESYYGYTF.